Detailed here is one T cell receptor beta chain. The antigen is undetermined. This entry belongs to a study of monozygotic twins with cystic fibrosis. Whole-study context: With about 15 PCR cycles, barcoded libraries came from about 3 micrograms of fragmented DNA. Study outcomes and limitations: Shared CDR3 numbers were not associated with age, concordance or severity. Unrelated CF individuals shared fewer identical clonotypes than monozygotic CF twins. Low clonality (median roughly 0.009) suggested a mostly naive repertoire.

This CDR3 contains 16 residues. Germline V gene sequence: CDR1 SGHDT, CDR2 YYEEEE. Trimming cost V 1 base and J 3 bases; bases outside gene matches: 10. Libraries were prepared by immunoSEQ multiplex PCR; TCRdb keeps only in-frame clonotypes and omits some of them. The repertoire holds roughly 35,000 clones, 84% seen once, with roughly 1.5% in the top ten. Specimen: blood. The gene calls are TRBV5-6 and TRBJ2-7; 7 nucleotides align to TRBD1. The TCR sequence derives from a girl aged 2 to 9 with cystic fibrosis. CDR3 coding DNA: TGTGCCAGCAGCTTGAGTTTTAGGACAGGCGACTACGAGCAGTACTTC. It is translated as CASSLSFRTGDYEQYF.